The rows below give T cell receptor beta chains drawn from one sample of a study of response to subunit inactivated influenza vaccine. TCRdb re-called the RT-PCR reads with MiXCR, one entry per CDR3 protein. This sample yields some 640,000 distinct CDR3 sequences, of which around 13% are seen a single time; 6% to 7% belongs to the top ten. The source was PBMCs from blood, collected approximately 15 days before vaccination. The receptors were gathered from a middle-aged man who received an inactivated influenza vaccine. CDR3s include the opening cysteine and the closing phenylalanine or tryptophan. Fields, in order: J gene, clone size, D gene, V gene, CDR3 DNA, CDR3 protein. D genes are given only for firm matches. Where a row states a size, it is once, few, many or the class of an expanded clone; other rows omit it.

TRBJ2-1	.	TRBD1	TRBV20-1	TGCAGTGCTAGGGGACAGGGGACCGCCCTGGACAATGAGCAGTTCTTC	CSARGQGTALDNEQFF
TRBJ1-1	.	.	TRBV7-2	TGTGCCAGCAGCGCAAACGGGAGGAACACTGAAGCTTTCTTT	CASSANGRNTEAFF
TRBJ1-5	.	.	TRBV2	TGTGCCAGCAAGGATGGCTTTAGCAATCAGCCCCAGCATTTT	CASKDGFSNQPQHF
TRBJ1-5	.	.	TRBV4-1	TGCGCCAGCAGCTTGGAACGGACAGTCAATCAGCCCCAGCATTTT	CASSLERTVNQPQHF
TRBJ1-3	.	.	TRBV5-1	TGCGCCAGCAGCCCTGGACTGACTGTCTCTGGAAACACCATATATTTT	CASSPGLTVSGNTIYF
TRBJ2-1	.	.	TRBV29-1	TGCAGCGTTGATGGAGGCTCCTACAATGAGCAGTTCTTC	CSVDGGSYNEQFF
TRBJ2-7	few	.	TRBV6-2/TRBV6-3	TGTGCCAGCAGTTACTCGAATTTTGCGAGGGAGCAGTACTTC	CASSYSNFAREQYF
TRBJ2-7	few	TRBD2	TRBV20-1	TGCAGTGCTAGTATGGGTAGCGGGGTATCCTCGGAGCAGTACTTC	CSASMGSGVSSEQYF
TRBJ2-1	.	TRBD2	TRBV29-1	TGCAGCGTCGATACTAGCGGGAGGTACAATGAGCAGTTCTTC	CSVDTSGRYNEQFF
TRBJ2-1	many	TRBD2	TRBV4-1	TGCGCCAGCAGCTTTCGACTAGCCTCCTACAATGAGCAGTTCTTC	CASSFRLASYNEQFF
TRBJ2-3	many	.	TRBV11-2	TGTGCCAGCAGGTTTACAGGGATAGATACGCAGTATTTT	CASRFTGIDTQYF
TRBJ2-5	few	.	TRBV5-1	TGCGCCAGCAGCTTCGAGGGGTCGGAGACCCAGTACTTC	CASSFEGSETQYF
TRBJ2-3	.	TRBD2	TRBV2	TGTGCCAGCAGTGAAAAGGTAGCGGGAGGGAGAGGCACAGATACGCAGTATTTT	CASSEKVAGGRGTDTQYF
TRBJ2-1	.	.	TRBV5-6	TGTGCCAGCAGCTCCCCGGCGGGATTCTCCTACAATGAGCAGTTCTTC	CASSSPAGFSYNEQFF
TRBJ2-7	few	.	TRBV10-3	TGTGCCATCAGTGATCCAGGTTACGAGCAGTACTTC	CAISDPGYEQYF
TRBJ2-3	few	TRBD2	TRBV4-2	TGTGCCAGCAGCCCGGGTCTAGCGGGAGAAGATACGCAGTATTTT	CASSPGLAGEDTQYF
TRBJ1-2	few	TRBD1	TRBV7-2	TGTGCCAGCAGCAGAACACAGGGGGCTAAAGGCTACACCTTC	CASSRTQGAKGYTF
TRBJ2-7	many	TRBD1	TRBV20-1	TGCAGTGCTAGTAGTGGTGGACAGGAGGACGAGCAGTACTTC	CSASSGGQEDEQYF
TRBJ1-5	.	.	TRBV29-1	TGCAGCGTTGCTCACAGGCGCAATCAGCCCCAGCATTTT	CSVAHRRNQPQHF
TRBJ2-2	.	.	TRBV9	TGTGCCAGCAGGCAAGGTCGGGAGAACACCGGGGAGCTGTTTTTT	CASRQGRENTGELFF
TRBJ2-2	.	.	TRBV10-3	TGTGCCATCAGTGATGGGACGAGGAACACCGGGGAGCTGTTTTTT	CAISDGTRNTGELFF
TRBJ2-7	.	.	TRBV6-2/TRBV6-3	TGTGCCAGCAGCCTTTTAGCGGAGCGCTCCTACGAGCAGTACTTC	CASSLLAERSYEQYF
TRBJ2-3	.	TRBD2	TRBV6-2/TRBV6-3	TGTGCCAGCAGTTACACAAAGACCGGGACTAGCGGCACAGATACGCAGTATTTT	CASSYTKTGTSGTDTQYF
TRBJ2-3	.	.	TRBV29-1	TGCAGCGCCACGGAACCGGGTGGAGGCACAGATACGCAGTATTTT	CSATEPGGGTDTQYF
TRBJ2-7	few	.	TRBV10-2	TGCGCCAGCAGTGTCCCCCGGGACCCCTACGAGCAGTACTTC	CASSVPRDPYEQYF
TRBJ2-7	.	TRBD1	TRBV15	TGTGCCACCAGTGGAGGATCGAGGACAGGTCGCGAGCAGTACTTC	CATSGGSRTGREQYF
TRBJ2-1	.	TRBD2	TRBV20-1	TGCAGTGCTAGAGATTGGACTAGCGGGAGAGTAAGCTCCTACAATGAGCAGTTCTTC	CSARDWTSGRVSSYNEQFF
TRBJ1-1	few	.	TRBV12-3/TRBV12-4	TGTGCCAGCACCCTGGGTCGGGGTTTAAGGAACACTGAAGCTTTCTTT	CASTLGRGLRNTEAFF
TRBJ2-7	few	.	TRBV28	TGTGCCAGCAGTTTATTTGGCGGAGCCTACGAGCAGTACTTC	CASSLFGGAYEQYF
TRBJ2-7	few	.	TRBV6-1	TGTGCCAGCAGTGAAGGTCGGTTTTCCGAGCAGTACTTC	CASSEGRFSEQYF
TRBJ1-3	few	.	TRBV12-3/TRBV12-4	TGTGCCAGCGGCTCAGGGAGTCTTTCTGGAAACACCATATATTTT	CASGSGSLSGNTIYF